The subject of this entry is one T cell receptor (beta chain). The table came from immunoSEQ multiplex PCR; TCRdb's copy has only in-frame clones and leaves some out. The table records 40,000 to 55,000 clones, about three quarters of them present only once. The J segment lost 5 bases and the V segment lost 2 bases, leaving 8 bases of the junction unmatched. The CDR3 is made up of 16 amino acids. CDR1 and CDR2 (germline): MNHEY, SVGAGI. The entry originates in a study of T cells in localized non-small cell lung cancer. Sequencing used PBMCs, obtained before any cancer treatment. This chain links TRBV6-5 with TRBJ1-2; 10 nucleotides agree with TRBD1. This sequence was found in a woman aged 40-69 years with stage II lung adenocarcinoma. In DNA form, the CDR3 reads TGTGCCAGCAGTTACACACGGACAGGGGGGGGATATGGCTACACCTTC. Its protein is CASSYTRTGGGYGYTF.